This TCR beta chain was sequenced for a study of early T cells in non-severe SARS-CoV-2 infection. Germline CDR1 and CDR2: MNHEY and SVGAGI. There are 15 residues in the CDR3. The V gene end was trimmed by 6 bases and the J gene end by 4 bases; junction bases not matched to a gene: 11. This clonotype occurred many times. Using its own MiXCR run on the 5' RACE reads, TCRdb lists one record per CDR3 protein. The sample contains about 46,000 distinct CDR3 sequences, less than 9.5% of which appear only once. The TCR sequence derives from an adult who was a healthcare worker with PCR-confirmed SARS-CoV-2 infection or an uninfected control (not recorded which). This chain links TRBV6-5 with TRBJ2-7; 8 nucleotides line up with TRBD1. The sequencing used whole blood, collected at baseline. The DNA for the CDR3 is TGTGCCAGCAGCCACTTCCGGACAGGGAAATACGAGCAGTACTTC. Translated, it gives CASSHFRTGKYEQYF.